The text below deals with one T cell receptor beta chain. This record belongs to a study of follicular helper T cells after annual influenza vaccination. As for time point: 2013-2014 season, 7 days after vaccination. Excluded were substance abuse, HIV/AIDS, active cancer, immunomodulatory drugs and active illness. Sequencing of TCRB used Survey level resolution. Measured with immunoSEQ multiplex PCR; TCRdb has only the in-frame clones, and not every one. This sample has some 8,300 clones, with approximately 86% found just once. Sequences were derived from CXCR5+ CD38- circulating T follicular helper cells from blood, sampled 7 days after influenza vaccination. The subset here: circulating Tfh, non-naive CD4+CXCR5+PD-1+ (ICOS+CD38+ or ICOS-CD38-). This sequence was found in an adult who received the influenza vaccine.

CDR3 in DNA: TGCGCCAGCAGCCAAGGCGGCGGGAGAGGCGATACGCAGTATTTT. Residues: CASSQGGGRGDTQYF. The chain links TRBV4-3 to TRBJ2-3; 7 positions agree with TRBD2. The germline gives CDR1 LGHNA, CDR2 YSLEER. CDR3 length: 15 amino acids. V dropped 1 base and J dropped 6; count of bases not matched to a gene: 7.